This record looks at one TCR beta chain sequence and its context. Its matching antigen is unknown. CTLA-4 blockade using ipilimumab, together with focal radiation, was received by patients with chemo-refractory metastatic non-small-cell lung cancer. The data stem from a study of radiotherapy plus CTLA-4 blockade in lung cancer. Libraries were prepared by immunoSEQ multiplex PCR; TCRdb keeps only in-frame clonotypes and omits some of them. The table shows about 98,000 clones, with about 86% occurring only once. Overall study results and limits: Clones derived from tumor TCRs expanded in blood after radiotherapy plus ipilimumab.

The sequence was collected from a human donor with non-small cell lung cancer that progressed on radiotherapy plus ipilimumab. The sample was peripheral blood, taken from a patient treated with radiotherapy plus ipilimumab.

The CDR3 here is CASSSTPLGRTEQYF. DNA for the CDR3: TGTGCCAGCAGTTCTACCCCCCTAGGTCGCACCGAGCAGTACTTC. The rearrangement joins TRBV27 to TRBJ2-7; D unclear. V was trimmed by 4 bases and J by 6 bases, leaving 19 bases between them. CDR1 and CDR2 from the germline V gene are MNHEY and SMNVEV (reference sequence). This CDR3 contains 15 residues.